A selection of T cell receptor beta chains follows, all from one sample in a study of identical twins. TCRdb reprocessed the 5' RACE reads with MiXCR, giving one entry per CDR3 protein. In the table there are 300,000 to 400,000 distinct CDR3 sequences, 9% to 15% of which are singletons. These records were also assigned to another study, of yellow fever vaccine responses in identical twins.

The specimen was CD8+ T cells sorted from blood. All receptors come from a woman between 18 and 29 years old in good health. CDR3s include the opening cysteine and the closing phenylalanine or tryptophan. The D gene is left open where the match is weak. Not all rows give a size; the values are once, few, many and, for expanded clones, a class.

size	V	D	J	DNA	CDR3
few	TRBV3-1	TRBD2	TRBJ2-5	TGTGCCAGCAGCCAAGATTCACGGGGGGGCCTGGGGACCCAGTACTTC	CASSQDSRGGLGTQYF
.	TRBV13	.	TRBJ2-7	TGTGCCAGCAGCGGACATCTCTCCTACGAGCAGTACTTC	CASSGHLSYEQYF
.	TRBV6-1	TRBD1	TRBJ1-2	TGTGCCAGCAGTGAGACAGGGTTTGACTATGGCTACACCTTC	CASSETGFDYGYTF
.	TRBV19	.	TRBJ2-7	TGTGCCAGTAGTATAGGGGCAGGGAGCTACGAGCAGTACTTC	CASSIGAGSYEQYF
few	TRBV6-1	TRBD1	TRBJ1-1	TGTGCCAGCAGGACAGGGCAGAACACTGAAGCTTTCTTT	CASRTGQNTEAFF
few	TRBV10-1	.	TRBJ2-7	TGCGCCAGCAGCCCTGGCCTACAATACGAGCAGTACTTC	CASSPGLQYEQYF
.	TRBV9	.	TRBJ2-1	TGTGCCAGCAGCGCAGTGGGGGAGAGGAGCACGGGGGAGCAGTTCTTC	CASSAVGERSTGEQFF
.	TRBV9	TRBD2	TRBJ2-2	TGTGCCAGCAGCGTAGCGACTAGCGGGAGTCGGGAGCTGTTTTTT	CASSVATSGSRELFF
.	TRBV7-6	TRBD1	TRBJ2-5	TGTGCCAGCAGCACAGGGGTCGAGACCCAGTACTTC	CASSTGVETQYF
many	TRBV12-3/TRBV12-4	.	TRBJ1-5	TGTGCCAGCAGTTTGGCGGCAGGCAATCAGCCCCAGCATTTT	CASSLAAGNQPQHF
.	TRBV6-5	.	TRBJ1-1	TGTGCCAGCAGACTCGGGGGTGGGAACACTGAAGCTTTCTTT	CASRLGGGNTEAFF
once	TRBV3-1	.	TRBJ2-5	TGTGCCAGCAGCCAAGAGTTAGCAGCCCAAGAGACCCAGTACTTC	CASSQELAAQETQYF
few	TRBV2	.	TRBJ2-1	TGTGCCATCAGCTCCCTGGCGGATGAGCAGTTCTTC	CAISSLADEQFF
few	TRBV9	.	TRBJ2-4	TGTGCCAGCAGCCGATCGGGTGGGGACATTCAGTACTTC	CASSRSGGDIQYF
many	TRBV20-1	TRBD2	TRBJ2-1	TGCAGTGCTATTTCTAGCGGGAGTATCGATGAGCAGTTCTTC	CSAISSGSIDEQFF
.	TRBV20-1	.	TRBJ2-7	TGCAGTGCTAGTGTCACCTACGAGCAGTACTTC	CSASVTYEQYF
few	TRBV3-1	.	TRBJ1-5	TGTGCCAGCAGCCAAGAAAGATTGGGGCAGCCCCAGCATTTT	CASSQERLGQPQHF
.	TRBV4-2	TRBD1	TRBJ2-3	TGTGCCAGCAGCCAAGAAACAGGGGGCGCAGATACGCAGTATTTT	CASSQETGGADTQYF
.	TRBV28	TRBD1	TRBJ2-7	TGTGCCAGCAACTCTAGGGGGACAGGCTTCGTCGAGCAGTACTTC	CASNSRGTGFVEQYF
.	TRBV6-5	.	TRBJ1-1	TGTGCCAGCAGTTACCGTTCCGGGATGAACACTGAAGCTTTCTTT	CASSYRSGMNTEAFF
few	TRBV11-2	.	TRBJ2-1	TGTGCCAGCAGGCCGCTAGACTACAATGAGCAGTTCTTC	CASRPLDYNEQFF
few	TRBV20-1	.	TRBJ2-5	TGCAGTGCTAGAGGTTGGGCAGATTTTGAGACCCAGTACTTC	CSARGWADFETQYF
.	TRBV7-2	TRBD2	TRBJ2-1	TGTGCCAGCAGCTTAGCCATCGGACTAGCGGGGGGCATGAATGAGCAGTTCTTC	CASSLAIGLAGGMNEQFF
few	TRBV13	.	TRBJ2-5	TGTGCCAGCAGCCCAAGGGCAGTTGCACAAGAGACCCAGTACTTC	CASSPRAVAQETQYF
many	TRBV2	TRBD2	TRBJ2-3	TGTGCCAGCATGGAACTAGCGGGAGGTTTGTTGGCTACGCAGTATTTT	CASMELAGGLLATQYF
few	TRBV12-3/TRBV12-4	TRBD2	TRBJ2-1	TGTGCCAGCAGTCCATTGGGACTAGCGGGAACCGATGAGCAGTTCTTC	CASSPLGLAGTDEQFF
few	TRBV4-2	TRBD2	TRBJ2-7	TGTGCCAGCAGCCCGGCGGAAGCGGGAGGTAACGAGCAGTACTTC	CASSPAEAGGNEQYF
many	TRBV20-1	.	TRBJ2-3	TGCAGTACTCTTACCCCAGATACGCAGTATTTT	CSTLTPDTQYF
.	TRBV28	.	TRBJ2-7	TGTGCCAGCAGTTTCTCTCGGCGGGACTACGAGCAGTACTTC	CASSFSRRDYEQYF
.	TRBV4-1	.	TRBJ2-1	TGCGCCAGCAGCCAAGAAGAACGGGGGGCCGCCTACAATGAGCAGTTCTTC	CASSQEERGAAYNEQFF
.	TRBV2	.	TRBJ2-1	TGTGCCAGCAGTAAGGGCGGGGTTAGCTCCTACAATGAGCAGTTCTTC	CASSKGGVSSYNEQFF
few	TRBV27	.	TRBJ2-1	TGTGCCAGCAGTTTAAGGGGACTCGAGGGTAGGCCACTCTACAATGAGCAGTTCTTC	CASSLRGLEGRPLYNEQFF
few	TRBV3-1	.	TRBJ2-3	TGTGCCAGCACCCCGACTGGAAAAGATACGCAGTATTTT	CASTPTGKDTQYF
.	TRBV24-1	.	TRBJ2-7	TGTGCCACCAGTGATCCACACAGGCCCCACGAGCAGTACTTC	CATSDPHRPHEQYF
few	TRBV7-8	.	TRBJ1-4	TGTGCCAGCAGCCCTCCAGGGGAAGAAAAACTGTTTTTT	CASSPPGEEKLFF
few	TRBV7-9	.	TRBJ1-5	TGTGCCAGCAGCACTCATAGCAATCAGCCCCAGCATTTT	CASSTHSNQPQHF
.	TRBV28	.	TRBJ2-7	TGTGCCAGCAGTTTAGGGGCCTTTGGGGTTCGTCACGAGCAGTACTTC	CASSLGAFGVRHEQYF
.	TRBV4-1	TRBD2	TRBJ2-5	TGCGCCAGCAGCCAGGCGGCGGGAGGGTTTGAGACCCAGTACTTC	CASSQAAGGFETQYF
once	TRBV19	.	TRBJ2-5	TGTGCCAGTAGTACCCGACATCAAGAGACCCAGTACTTC	CASSTRHQETQYF
few	TRBV20-1	.	TRBJ2-5	TGCAGTGCATCACCTCAGACCATGCCCAAGACCCAGTACTTC	CSASPQTMPKTQYF
few	TRBV28	.	TRBJ1-5	TGTGCCAGCAGTCCTAGCGGGATATCGGGTCAGCCCCAGCATTTT	CASSPSGISGQPQHF
.	TRBV4-1	TRBD2	TRBJ2-1	TGCGCCAGCAGCCAATTCGGGACTAGTAGATCAATCGAGCAGTTCTTC	CASSQFGTSRSIEQFF
few	TRBV28	TRBD2	TRBJ2-7	TGTGCCAGCAGTTGGATGACTAGCGGGGACGAAAGCTCCTACGAGCAGTACTTC	CASSWMTSGDESSYEQYF